The rows below give T cell receptor beta chains drawn from one sample of a study of blood T cells in healthy people across ages. TCRdb ran MiXCR on the 5' RACE reads and lists one entry per CDR3 protein. The table has nearly 1 million distinct CDR3 sequences, 51% seen once; the top ten hold over 20%. The material sequenced was blood. Receptor source: a woman aged 60-75 years in good health. Both conserved end residues are part of each CDR3. The order of the fields is J gene, D gene, V gene, clone size, CDR3 protein, CDR3 DNA. The D gene is left open where the match is weak. Some rows mark clone size as missing; the rest say once, few, many or name a class of expanded clone.

>TRBJ2-1|TRBD2|TRBV7-2|once
CASSHGLAGFAYNEQFF
TGTGCCAGCAGCCATGGACTAGCGGGATTTGCCTACAATGAGCAGTTCTTC
>TRBJ2-1|.|TRBV20-1|.
CSARARYNEQFF
TGCAGTGCTAGAGCGAGGTACAATGAGCAGTTCTTC
>TRBJ2-7|.|TRBV25-1|.
CASSGRGRGTYEQYF
TGTGCCAGCAGTGGAAGGGGCAGGGGAACCTACGAGCAGTACTTC
>TRBJ2-5|TRBD1|TRBV15|.
CATSERTGSNEQYF
TGTGCCACCAGCGAAAGGACAGGGAGCAATGAGCAGTACTTC
>TRBJ2-7|TRBD2|TRBV20-1|.
CSANGLAGPTYEQYF
TGCAGTGCTAACGGACTAGCGGGACCTACCTACGAGCAGTACTTC
>TRBJ2-5|TRBD2|TRBV5-1|.
CASSRKTSSQETQYF
TGCGCCAGCAGCCGGAAGACTAGCAGCCAAGAGACCCAGTACTTC
>TRBJ2-7|.|TRBV7-9|many
CASSLAGSGSYEQYF
TGTGCCAGCAGCTTAGCCGGGAGTGGGTCCTACGAGCAGTACTTC
>TRBJ2-1|TRBD1|TRBV29-1|few
CSARTGGGYEQFF
TGCAGCGCCCGGACAGGGGGCGGCTATGAGCAGTTCTTC
>TRBJ1-1|.|TRBV3-1|.
CASSHRAVNTEAFF
TGTGCCAGCAGCCATAGGGCAGTGAACACTGAAGCTTTCTTT
>TRBJ2-5|TRBD1|TRBV7-9|.
CASSSDDRAGETQYF
TGTGCCAGCAGCTCAGACGACAGGGCCGGTGAGACCCAGTACTTC
>TRBJ1-2|.|TRBV6-2/TRBV6-3|.
CASSPDSWYGYTF
TGTGCCAGCAGCCCTGACTCATGGTACGGCTACACCTTC
>TRBJ2-7|TRBD2|TRBV5-6|.
CASSLASGGRRSNEQNF
TGTGCCAGCAGCTTGGCTAGCGGGGGGAGGAGGTCCAACGAGCAGAACTTC
>TRBJ2-3|TRBD2|TRBV11-2|.
CASSLGRTSGTTTDTQYF
TGTGCCAGCAGCTTAGGACGCACCAGCGGGACGACCACAGATACGCAGTATTTT
>TRBJ2-1|.|TRBV20-1|.
CSARADRGQFF
TGCAGTGCCAGAGCCGATCGCGGGCAGTTCTTC
>TRBJ2-3|TRBD1|TRBV3-1|.
CASSQWDRTRGDTQYF
TGTGCCAGCAGCCAGTGGGACAGGACCCGAGGAGATACGCAGTATTTT
>TRBJ2-7|TRBD2|TRBV30|few
CAWNSGIAIREQYF
TGTGCCTGGAACAGCGGGATAGCAATCCGCGAGCAGTACTTC
>TRBJ2-7|.|TRBV28|.
CASSLREPYNEQYF
TGTGCCAGCAGTTTAAGGGAGCCCTACAATGAGCAGTACTTC
>TRBJ1-2|.|TRBV7-2|few
CASSFSLLYGYTF
TGTGCCAGCAGCTTCTCCCTCCTCTATGGCTACACCTTC
>TRBJ2-7|.|TRBV7-2|few
CASNAGPPYEQYF
TGTGCCAGCAACGCCGGGCCCCCCTACGAGCAGTACTTC
>TRBJ2-4|.|TRBV12-3/TRBV12-4|few
CASSLAGGLAKNIQYF
TGTGCCAGCAGTTTAGCGGGGGGCTTAGCCAAAAACATTCAGTACTTC
>TRBJ2-3|.|TRBV20-1|.
CSADQGIGTDTQYF
TGCAGTGCTGACCAGGGGATAGGCACAGATACGCAGTATTTT
>TRBJ2-5|.|TRBV6-2/TRBV6-3|.
CASSLLSSRETQYF
TGTGCCAGCAGTCTACTTAGCAGCCGGGAGACCCAGTACTTC
>TRBJ2-7|.|TRBV6-2/TRBV6-3|.
CVSTKDRHPSLEQYF
TGTGTCAGCACCAAAGACAGGCACCCTTCCCTCGAGCAGTACTTC
>TRBJ2-6|.|TRBV27|.
CASSAYLSGANVLTF
TGTGCCAGCAGTGCCTACCTATCTGGGGCCAACGTCCTGACTTTC
>TRBJ2-1|.|TRBV28|.
CASSLSQQRSNEQFF
TGTGCCAGCAGTTTATCCCAGCAACGGTCCAATGAGCAGTTCTTC
>TRBJ2-7|.|TRBV7-2|few
CASSLDRRAEQYF
TGTGCCAGCAGCTTAGATCGCAGGGCCGAGCAGTACTTC
>TRBJ2-1|TRBD2|TRBV20-1|few
CSARRPTSGTYNEQFF
TGCAGTGCTCGCCGGCCGACTAGCGGTACCTACAATGAGCAGTTCTTC
>TRBJ2-5|TRBD2|TRBV7-2|.
CANSPGGRDNEQYF
TGTGCCAATTCTCCGGGAGGGCGAGACAATGAGCAGTACTTC
>TRBJ2-7|.|TRBV9|.
CASSVLPTSSYEQYF
TGTGCCAGCAGCGTACTTCCCACCAGCTCCTACGAGCAGTACTTC
>TRBJ2-7|.|TRBV7-6|few
CASSWGRAYEQYF
TGTGCCAGCAGCTGGGGGAGAGCCTACGAGCAGTACTTC
>TRBJ2-5|.|TRBV29-1|.
CSADGETQYF
TGCAGCGCCGATGGGGAGACCCAGTACTTC
>TRBJ2-5|.|TRBV4-3|few
CASSLQIGGETQYF
TGCGCCAGCAGCCTTCAGATTGGAGGGGAGACCCAGTACTTC
>TRBJ2-5|.|TRBV28|few
CASRSRGAGEETQYF
TGTGCCAGCAGGTCCCGGGGGGCGGGAGAAGAGACCCAGTACTTC
>TRBJ2-3|.|TRBV7-2|.
CASSLGVTGYTDTQYF
TGTGCCAGCAGCCTAGGGGTGACGGGGTACACAGATACGCAGTATTTT
>TRBJ2-7|TRBD2|TRBV5-1|.
CASSETIAGSAYEQYF
TGCGCCAGCAGCGAGACGATAGCGGGATCGGCCTACGAGCAGTACTTC
>TRBJ2-5|.|TRBV20-1|.
CSASKRVQETQYF
TGCAGTGCTAGTAAAAGGGTCCAAGAGACCCAGTACTTC
>TRBJ2-1|.|TRBV11-3|.
CASSDRWSSVGSEQFF
TGTGCCTCGAGTGACCGGTGGAGTTCTGTGGGAAGTGAGCAGTTCTTC
>TRBJ2-3|TRBD2|TRBV20-1|few
CSARDPSGVTDTQYF
TGCAGTGCTAGAGATCCTAGCGGGGTTACAGATACGCAGTATTTT
>TRBJ2-4|TRBD1|TRBV2|.
CASSPDRGENIQYF
TGTGCCAGCAGCCCCGACAGGGGGGAAAACATTCAGTACTTC